The 27 T cell receptor beta chains in this list originate from one sample, sequenced in a study of spatial heterogeneity in lung cancer. MiXCR, run by TCRdb on the 5' RACE reads, gives a single entry per CDR3 protein. The sample consists of more than 65,000 distinct CDR3 sequences, roughly 12% of them appearing once. The time point: sample taken at primary tumor resection. In each case, whole RNA from tumor, nontumor lung or frozen PBMC was sequenced unsorted. Sample: PBMCs, taken at surgery. These receptors all stem from a male donor with early-stage non-small cell lung cancer.

The rearrangement uses TRBV29-1 and TRBJ2-7; D might be TRBD1 (6 bases). Per the germline V gene, CDR1 is SQVTM and CDR2 is ANQGSEA. V was pared by 3 bases and J by 5 bases, with 17 bases between. The CDR3 has 14 residues. The DNA of the CDR3 is TGCAGCGTTGAGATGGGGGCCAGGTCCCACGAGCAGTACTTC. It specifies CSVEMGARSHEQYF.

This rearrangement joins TRBV5-1 to TRBJ1-5; D is unresolved. Germline V gene data show CDR1 as SGHRS and CDR2 as YFSETQ. Trimming removed 0 bases from V and 6 bases from J, with 7 bases in between. The CDR3 length is 13 residues. CDR3: CASSLGMAQPQHF. The DNA for the CDR3 is TGCGCCAGCAGCTTGGGGATGGCTCAGCCCCAGCATTTT. Together with reference TRBV5-1 and TRBJ1-5, the CDR3 gives the full variable domain: KAGVTQTPRYLIKTRGQQVTLSCSPISGHRSVSWYQQTPGQGLQFLFEYFSETQRNKGNFPGRFSGRQFSNSRSEMNVSTLELGDSALYLCASSLGMAQPQHFGDGTRLSIL.

This clonotype was recorded many times. V is TRBV5-1 and J is TRBJ2-7; D unresolved. The CDR3 is made up of 13 amino acids. V gave up 4 bases and J gave up 0 bases, with 8 bases separating them. CDR1 and CDR2 (germline): SGHRS, YFSETQ. The CDR3 protein is CASSLAPSYEQYF. CDR3 sequence (DNA): TGCGCCAGCAGCCTTGCTCCCTCCTACGAGCAGTACTTC.

The chain has TRBV20-1 and TRBJ2-3, with 10 bases fitting TRBD2. V lost 6 bases to trimming and J lost 1 base; unmatched junction nucleotides: 7. In germline, CDR1 is DFQATT, CDR2 SNEGSKA (reference sequence). There are 15 residues in the CDR3. DNA of the CDR3: TGCAGTGCCACCCTAGCGGGGGCTCGCACAGATACGCAGTATTTT. Translation: CSATLAGARTDTQYF.

This clonotype was detected only a few times. The rearrangement uses TRBV4-2 and TRBJ2-2, with 7 bases aligning to TRBD2. Trimming at V came to 1 base and at J to 1 base, leaving 0 bases not matched to a gene. CDR3 length equals 15 residues. Germline V CDR1 and CDR2: LGHNA, YNFKEQ. This CDR3 reads CASSQGGRNTGELFF. CDR3 sequence (DNA): TGTGCCAGCAGCCAAGGCGGGAGGAACACCGGGGAGCTGTTTTTT.

This sequence joins TRBV5-1 and TRBJ2-2; D unclear. There are 14 residues in the CDR3. V was shortened by 0 bases and J by 8 bases, with 11 bases between the two germline ends. Germline V gene data show CDR1 as SGHRS and CDR2 as YFSETQ. Here the CDR3 DNA reads TGCGCCAGCAGCTTGGAGGCTGTAGTTGGGGAGCTGTTTTTT. It encodes CASSLEAVVGELFF.

This clonotype was observed a handful of times. The chain is built from TRBV7-2 and TRBJ1-1; 10 bases are shared with TRBD1. Germline V gene lookup returns CDR1 SGHTA and CDR2 FQGNSA. CDR3 length equals 14 residues. The V gene end was trimmed by 5 bases and the J gene end by 5 bases; junction bases not matched to a gene: 5. Here the CDR3 reads CASSRQGALTEAFF. In nucleotides, the CDR3 is TGTGCCAGCAGCCGACAGGGGGCTTTAACTGAAGCTTTCTTT. Full variable domain (missing parts from reference TRBV7-2 and TRBJ1-1): GAGVSQSPSNKVTEKGKDVELRCDPISGHTALYWYRQSLGQGLEFLIYFQGNSAPDKSGLPSDRFSAERTGGSVSTLTIQRTQQEDSAVYLCASSRQGALTEAFFGQGTRLTVV.

This clonotype came up a few times. The CDR3 reads CASSWVAGELFF. DNA for the CDR3: TGCGCCAGCAGTTGGGTAGCCGGGGAGCTGTTTTTT. This sequence joins TRBV10-1 and TRBJ2-2; D is unclear. The CDR3 is made up of 12 amino acids. Trimming shortened V by 5 bases and J by 6 bases, and 7 bases separated the two germline ends. Germline V gives CDR1 WNHNN, CDR2 SYGVQD (reference sequence).

This clonotype was detected ten times or more. The rearrangement uses TRBV5-1 and TRBJ2-7; 7 nucleotides match TRBD1. This CDR3 contains 14 residues. Unmatched junction bases numbered 9, after V lost 7 bases and J lost 2 bases. Germline CDR1 SGHRS, CDR2 YFSETQ. CDR3 amino acids: CASSPQGTAYEQYF. Here the CDR3 DNA reads TGCGCCAGCTCCCCACAGGGGACCGCCTACGAGCAGTACTTC. Based on the CDR3 plus reference TRBV5-1 and TRBJ2-7, the full variable domain is KAGVTQTPRYLIKTRGQQVTLSCSPISGHRSVSWYQQTPGQGLQFLFEYFSETQRNKGNFPGRFSGRQFSNSRSEMNVSTLELGDSALYLCASSPQGTAYEQYFGPGTRLTVT.

The J gene is TRBJ2-1, the V gene TRBV29-1; TRBD2 might be the D (6 bases). The CDR3 is made up of 12 amino acids. Germline V CDR1 and CDR2: SQVTM, ANQGSEA. V was shortened by 7 bases and J by 3 bases, with 10 bases between the two germline ends. The CDR3 protein is CSAGANYNEQFF. The DNA of the CDR3 is TGCAGCGCGGGAGCGAACTACAATGAGCAGTTCTTC.

This clonotype turned up a few times. The V gene is TRBV15, the J gene TRBJ2-3; D may be TRBD1 or TRBD2 (5 bases each). Germline V gives CDR1 LNHNV, CDR2 YYDKDF (reference sequence). CDR3 length equals 14 residues. Trimming shortened V by 5 bases and J by 1 base, and 10 bases separated the two germline ends. CDR3 protein: CATSRDRGTDTQYF. The CDR3 bases are TGTGCCACCAGCCGGGACCGGGGCACAGATACGCAGTATTTT. The whole variable domain, remainder taken from reference TRBV15 and TRBJ2-3, is DAMVIQNPRYQVTQFGKPVTLSCSQTLNHNVMYWYQQKSSQAPKLLFHYYDKDFNNEADTPDNFQSRRPNTSFCFLDIRSPGLGDTAMYLCATSRDRGTDTQYFGPGTRLTVL.

This clonotype was seen just once. V gene TRBV20-1 combines with J gene TRBJ2-5, with D tentatively TRBD1 (5 bases). The length of the CDR3 is 13 residues. With 1 base removed from V and 3 bases from J, the gap between germline ends came to 9 bases. The V gene's germline CDR1 is DFQATT and CDR2 SNEGSKA (reference sequence). This CDR3 is CSARGGGEETQYF. The DNA for the CDR3 is TGCAGTGCTAGAGGGGGCGGCGAAGAGACCCAGTACTTC.

This clonotype was recorded a few times. The V and J genes are TRBV13 and TRBJ1-1, with 8 bases lining up with TRBD1. The CDR3 loop spans 12 amino acids. Germline V gene data show CDR1 as PRHDT and CDR2 as FYEKMQ (reference sequence). The J segment lost 11 bases and the V segment lost 1 base, leaving 3 bases of the junction unmatched. The CDR3 DNA sequence: TGTGCCAGCAGCTTAGCAGGGGGCCGTGCTTTCTTT. Its protein product is CASSLAGGRAFF.

The table lists this clonotype with many counts. This rearrangement joins TRBV6-4 to TRBJ2-2; weak D call: TRBD1 (6 bases). Trimming removed 4 bases from V and 5 bases from J, with 8 bases in between. Per the germline V gene, CDR1 is MRHNA and CDR2 is SNTAGT. CDR3 length: 13 amino acids. CDR3 DNA sequence: TGTGCCAGCAGTGCCGACAGGACCGGGGAGCTGTTTTTT. This encodes CASSADRTGELFF.

This clonotype was seen a handful of times. The chain combines TRBV29-1 with TRBJ2-1; D call uncertain. CDR3 length equals 13 residues. Germline loops: CDR1 SQVTM, CDR2 ANQGSEA. The germline V and J ends were trimmed by 5 bases and 2 bases, with 10 bases remaining between them. The CDR3 loop is CSVPGLTYNEQFF. In nucleotides, the CDR3 is TGCAGCGTTCCCGGTCTGACCTACAATGAGCAGTTCTTC.

In its sample, this clonotype was seen a few times. The chain couples TRBV6-6 to TRBJ2-7; 8 bases are a match to TRBD1. Germline assignment: CDR1 MNHNY and CDR2 SVGAGI (reference sequence). The V and J ends lost 7 bases and 2 bases, in that order; junction bases with no gene match: 10. The CDR3 runs to 15 residues. The CDR3 sequence: CASTVTGGLPYEQYF. The CDR3 nucleotides read TGTGCCAGCACTGTAACAGGGGGACTTCCCTACGAGCAGTACTTC.

This clonotype came up many times. J is TRBJ2-5 and V is TRBV18, with D perhaps TRBD1 (5 bases). Germline values: CDR1 KGHSH, CDR2 LQKENI. The V gene lost 1 base and the J gene lost 2 bases, with 5 bases spanning the gap. The CDR3 consists of 13 residues. The CDR3 region has the DNA TGTGCCAGCTCACCACGACAGCAAGAGACCCAGTACTTC. Protein product: CASSPRQQETQYF.

This clonotype was recorded at least ten times. This rearrangement joins TRBV9 to TRBJ1-4; possibly TRBD1 for D (5 bases). The V and J ends lost 0 bases and 5 bases respectively, with 11 bases between them. Germline CDR1 and CDR2: SGDLS and YYNGEE. The CDR3 spans 15 residues. As DNA, the CDR3 is TGTGCCAGCAGCGTAGTAGGGACCCCGAATGAAAAACTGTTTTTT. Translated: CASSVVGTPNEKLFF.

The rearrangement joins TRBV29-1 to TRBJ2-2; 9 bases fit TRBD1. The CDR3 is made up of 13 amino acids. Germline lookup yields CDR1 SQVTM and CDR2 ANQGSEA. V gave up 5 bases and J gave up 7 bases; unmatched junction bases: 5. Written as DNA, the CDR3 is TGCAGCGTTTCCGGGACAGGGAACGGGGAGCTGTTTTTT. Residues: CSVSGTGNGELFF.

This chain uses TRBV9 with TRBJ2-3, with 11 bases identical to TRBD2. V shed 3 bases, J shed 6 bases, and the junction held 9 bases outside the gene matches. CDR1 and CDR2 (germline): SGDLS, YYNGEE. The CDR3 loop spans 16 amino acids. CDR3 sequence: CASSGRLAGSSDTQYF. The CDR3 DNA sequence: TGTGCCAGCAGCGGCCGACTAGCGGGAAGTTCGGATACGCAGTATTTT.

Only a few counts were recorded for this clonotype. The chain couples TRBV5-8 to TRBJ2-1, with 11 bases identical to TRBD1. V was clipped by 6 bases and J by 9 bases; unmatched bases: 8. This CDR3 is 14 amino acids long. Germline V lookup: CDR1 SGHTS, CDR2 YDEGEE. CDR3 nucleotides: TGTGCCAGCACCGAGGACAGGGGGCTGGGTGAGCAGTTCTTC. Amino acids: CASTEDRGLGEQFF.

This clonotype occurred a few times. The chain uses TRBV5-1 and TRBJ1-1; D is undetermined. The CDR3 is 15 residues long. Germline V CDR1 and CDR2: SGHRS, YFSETQ. V dropped 7 bases and J dropped 4 bases, with 20 bases sitting between them. The CDR3 DNA reads TGCGCCAGCGTGGACTCCCGGGGAGTAGGCACTGAAGCTTTCTTT. Its protein product is CASVDSRGVGTEAFF.

The table lists this clonotype with a few counts. V is TRBV7-8 and J is TRBJ1-2; D remains unclear. This CDR3 has 15 amino acids. From germline, CDR1 is SGHVS and CDR2 FQNEAQ. The germline V and J ends were trimmed by 5 bases and 3 bases, with 16 bases remaining between them. Here the CDR3 reads CASSPTRGFYYGYTF. DNA of the CDR3: TGTGCCAGCAGCCCGACGCGGGGATTCTACTATGGCTACACCTTC.

This clonotype was detected only a few times. The chain employs TRBV7-2 and TRBJ1-2; D uncertain. V was clipped by 3 bases and J by 4 bases, with 6 bases between them. This CDR3 is 12 amino acids long. Germline-derived CDR1 and CDR2 are SGHTA and FQGNSA. For the CDR3, the DNA is TGTGCCAGCAGCTTGAGAGCCTATGGCTACACCTTC. Protein: CASSLRAYGYTF.

This clonotype came up a few times. The chain has TRBV5-1 and TRBJ2-7, with 14 bases lining up with TRBD2. This CDR3 comprises 15 residues. The germline CDR1 and CDR2 sequences are SGHRS and YFSETQ. V lost 4 bases and J lost 7; bases outside the gene matches: 7. The CDR3 nucleotides read TGCGCCAGCAGCCCGACTAGCGGGGGGGTCGGAGAGCAGTACTTC. Translating it yields CASSPTSGGVGEQYF.

The gene calls are TRBV5-6 and TRBJ2-7, with D tentatively TRBD1 or TRBD2 (5 bases each). The ends were cut back, 1 base at V and 5 bases at J, with 10 bases in the middle. CDR3 length: 13 amino acids. From germline, CDR1 is SGHDT and CDR2 YYEEEE. Here the CDR3 reads CASSLRGVNEQYF. CDR3 DNA: TGTGCCAGCAGCTTGAGAGGGGTCAACGAGCAGTACTTC.

This clonotype was seen a few times. The V call is TRBV11-2, the J call TRBJ1-2; D gene ambiguous. Germline V lookup: CDR1 SGHAT, CDR2 FQNNGV. This CDR3 region has 13 residues. Trimming removed 5 bases from V and 8 bases from J, with 15 bases in between. The CDR3 DNA sequence: TGTGCCAGCAGCAACGGGGATAGTTCGGGCTACACCTTC. Residues: CASSNGDSSGYTF.